These 15 T cell receptor beta chains originate from one sample sequenced in a study of blood T cells in healthy people across ages (dated by TCRdb to the mid-2010s). Libraries were prepared through 5' RACE. The sequencer was an Illumina HiSeq 2500. A second PCR of roughly 6 to 11 cycles was run with a J-beta primer mix and a sample-barcoded 5' primer. In-frame beta chains were kept once TCRdb had trimmed the public reads at Q25 with fastp and called clones with MiXCR. Rows merge per CDR3 protein into single entries with the most common DNA and genes. For this sample the table gives 550,000 to 700,000 distinct CDR3 sequences, of which approximately 30% were detected only once. Approximately 18% of the sample is held by the ten biggest clonotypes. The sequencing input was blood. Source of these receptors: a woman in her 70s in good health.

The chain has TRBV10-3 and TRBJ1-3; no clear D gene. Germline CDR1 ENHRY, CDR2 SYGVKD. The CDR3 loop spans 13 amino acids. Trimming shortened V by 3 bases and J by 4 bases, and 7 bases separated the two germline ends. Here the CDR3 DNA reads TGTGCCATCAGTGAAGGTTCCGGAAACACCATATATTTT. Translating it yields CAISEGSGNTIYF.

This clonotype was recorded a few times. This chain connects TRBV18 to TRBJ1-1, with D tentatively TRBD1 (6 bases). Germline loops: CDR1 KGHSH, CDR2 LQKENI. Trimming removed 2 bases from V and 0 bases from J, with 13 bases in between. This CDR3 region has 16 residues. The CDR3 region is CASSPVQGTMNTEAFF. The CDR3 DNA reads as TGTGCCAGCTCACCAGTCCAGGGGACTATGAACACTGAAGCTTTCTTT.

The rearrangement links TRBV6-5 to TRBJ1-1; D is uncertain. Germline V gene lookup returns CDR1 MNHEY and CDR2 SVGAGI. CDR3 size: 13 residues. V was clipped by 3 bases and J by 8 bases, with 13 bases between them. The CDR3 loop is CASSYSPVTEAFF. The DNA of the CDR3 is TGTGCCAGCAGTTATAGCCCCGTGACGGAAGCTTTCTTT.

This clonotype was detected only a few times. The chain couples TRBV6-6 to TRBJ2-3, with D perhaps matching TRBD1 (5 bases). The CDR3 extends over 15 amino acids. Germline lookup yields CDR1 MNHNY and CDR2 SVGAGI (reference sequence). V gave up 2 bases and J gave up 6 bases, with 15 bases separating them. The CDR3 spells CASSYSRASVDTQYF. CDR3 DNA: TGTGCCAGCAGTTACAGCAGGGCGAGCGTGGATACGCAGTATTTT.

This clonotype was seen a handful of times. A junction end diverges from the germline sequence, so it may reflect a read error. The chain couples TRBV7-9 to TRBJ1-5, with D perhaps TRBD1 (6 bases). This CDR3 is built from 15 residues. CDR1 and CDR2 from the germline V gene are SEHNR and FQNEAQ (reference sequence). The CDR3 bases are TGTGCCAGCACGGTGGGTTCGGGGGGCCTTCAGCCCCGGCATTTT. This sequence encodes CASTVGSGGLQPRHF. Together with reference TRBV7-9 and TRBJ1-5, the CDR3 gives the full variable domain: DTGVSQNPRHKITKRGQNVTFRCDPISEHNRLYWYRQTLGQGPEFLTYFQNEAQLEKSRLLSDRFSAERPKGSFSTLEIQRTEQGDSAMYLCASTVGSGGLQPRHFGDGTRLSIL.

The sample holds many counts of this clonotype. V and J are TRBV7-6 and TRBJ2-1; 15 positions match TRBD2. Germline trimming cut 7 bases from V and 4 bases from J; bases unmatched to any gene: 5. This CDR3 region has 16 residues. Germline-derived CDR1 and CDR2 are SGHVS and FNYEAQ. CDR3 region: CASTRTSGGGYNEQFF. Written as DNA, the CDR3 is TGTGCCAGCACCAGGACTAGCGGGGGGGGTTACAATGAGCAGTTCTTC.

The chain is built from TRBV9 and TRBJ2-1, with 7 bases identical to TRBD2. Germline lookup yields CDR1 SGDLS and CDR2 YYNGEE. The trim removed 2 bases at V and 4 bases at J, leaving 9 bases unmatched. This CDR3 comprises 16 residues. The CDR3 DNA is TGTGCCAGCAGCGTCGGCCCCGGCGGGGGATACAATGAGCAGTTCTTC. Protein sequence: CASSVGPGGGYNEQFF. Full variable domain (outside the CDR3, taken from reference TRBV9 and TRBJ2-1): DSGVTQTPKHLITATGQRVTLRCSPRSGDLSVYWYQQSLDQGLQFLIQYYNGEERAKGNILERFSAQQFPDLHSELNLSSLELGDSALYFCASSVGPGGGYNEQFFGPGTRLTVL.

In its sample, this clonotype was seen a few times. This chain connects TRBV11-2 to TRBJ1-2; 11 bases are shared with TRBD1. V lost 5 bases to trimming and J lost 0 bases; unmatched junction nucleotides: 8. The V gene's germline CDR1 is SGHAT and CDR2 FQNNGV. CDR3 length: 17 amino acids. The CDR3 nucleotides are TGTGCCAGCAGCGGAGGAGGGACAGGGGGAGCTAACTATGGCTACACCTTC. Its protein product is CASSGGGTGGANYGYTF.

This chain uses TRBV6-2 or TRBV6-3 with TRBJ1-1, with 8 bases aligning to TRBD1. The V and J ends lost 4 bases and 3 bases, in that order; junction bases with no gene match: 10. From germline, CDR1 is MNHEY and CDR2 SVGEGT. The CDR3 is 16 residues long. CDR3 sequence reads: CASSSPQGARYTEAFF. The DNA of the CDR3 is TGTGCCAGCAGTTCCCCTCAGGGGGCGAGGTACACTGAAGCTTTCTTT.

In its sample, this clonotype was seen a few times. The rearrangement links TRBV24-1 to TRBJ2-5; D is undetermined. The end of the DNA aligns better with TRBJ2-7, so the J call may be wrong. The germline V gene encodes CDR1 KGHDR and CDR2 SFDVKD. CDR3 length: 14 residues. The CDR3, as DNA: TGTGCCACCAGTGATTTTACAGAACCGTACGAGCAGTACTTC. This codes for CATSDFTEPYEQYF.

This chain connects TRBV20-1 to TRBJ2-1; D could derive from TRBD1 or TRBD2 (5 bases each). V was cut by 1 base and J by 13 bases, with 11 bases left in between. The CDR3 contains 11 residues. Germline V gene lookup returns CDR1 DFQATT and CDR2 SNEGSKA (reference sequence). CDR3 nucleotides: TGCAGTGCTAGAGCTAGAGGGGTCCAGTTCTTC. Residues: CSARARGVQFF.

This chain joins TRBV6-2 or TRBV6-3 and TRBJ2-3; TRBD2 might be the D (6 bases). V was shortened by 2 bases and J by 0 bases, with 12 bases between the two germline ends. The germline gives CDR1 MNHEY, CDR2 SVGEGT. The CDR3 loop spans 16 amino acids. CDR3 DNA sequence: TGTGCCAGCAGTTACCGGGAGACCTCTAGCACAGATACGCAGTATTTT. Encoded protein: CASSYRETSSTDTQYF.

A few counts support this clonotype. The CDR3 spells CASSHRDSNTEAFF. The CDR3 DNA follows: TGTGCCAGCAGTCACCGGGACAGCAACACTGAAGCTTTCTTT. The chain couples TRBV6-2 or TRBV6-3 to TRBJ1-1; 7 nucleotides agree with TRBD1. CDR3 length: 14 amino acids. CDR1 MNHEY and CDR2 SVGEGT come from the germline V gene. J gave up 2 bases and V 5 bases, and 5 bases lay outside the gene matches.

This clonotype was seen only a few times. This chain connects TRBV14 to TRBJ1-2; maybe TRBD1 (6 bases). Trimming shortened V by 2 bases and J by 2 bases, and 18 bases separated the two germline ends. Germline V gives CDR1 SGHDN, CDR2 FVKESK. The CDR3 is made up of 17 amino acids. As DNA, the CDR3 is TGTGCCAGCAGCCAAAACCCCGGGACAAGGTCAAACTATGGCTACACCTTC. Translating gives CASSQNPGTRSNYGYTF.

The chain uses TRBV6-5 and TRBJ2-1; possibly TRBD2 for D (5 bases). Trimming left V 6 bases short and J 2 bases short, with 5 bases between. Germline CDR1 is MNHEY and CDR2 is SVGAGI. The CDR3 spans 12 residues. In DNA form, the CDR3 reads TGTGCCAGCAGGAGGGCCTACAATGAGCAGTTCTTC. Protein: CASRRAYNEQFF.